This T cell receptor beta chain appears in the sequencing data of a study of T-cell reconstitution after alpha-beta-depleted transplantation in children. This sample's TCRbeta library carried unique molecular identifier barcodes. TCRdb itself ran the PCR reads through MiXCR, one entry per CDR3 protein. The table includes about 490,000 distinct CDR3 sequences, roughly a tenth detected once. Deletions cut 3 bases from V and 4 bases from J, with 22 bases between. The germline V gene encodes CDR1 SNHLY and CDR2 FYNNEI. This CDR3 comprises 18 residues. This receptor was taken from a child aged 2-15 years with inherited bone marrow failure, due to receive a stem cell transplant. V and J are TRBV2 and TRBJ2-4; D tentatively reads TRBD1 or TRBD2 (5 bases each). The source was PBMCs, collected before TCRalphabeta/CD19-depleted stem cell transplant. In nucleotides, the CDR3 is TGTGCCAGCAGTGACAACGCCTCAACCTCGGGACGAAAAAACATTCAGTACTTC. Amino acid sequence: CASSDNASTSGRKNIQYF. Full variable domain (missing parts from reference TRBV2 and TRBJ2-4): EPEVTQTPSHQVTQMGQEVILRCVPISNHLYFYWYRQILGQKVEFLVSFYNNEISEKSEIFDDQFSVERPDGSNFTLKIRSTKLEDSAMYFCASSDNASTSGRKNIQYFGAGTRLSVL.